This T cell receptor beta chain was captured by sequencing in a study of vaccination and CD4 T cells after COVID-19. For the study at large: Convalescent individuals numbered four females and six males, two being Hispanic.

The sample's treatment: roughly 10-day PBMC culture with coronavirus spike peptide pools or control peptides (ViraFEST assay). Peptide-pool expansion of antigen-specific T cells preceded TCR sequencing in ViraFEST. General study results and limits: A relatively small number of convalescent patients were studied, and no early post-infection timepoints were included.

Trimming pared 1 base from V and 0 bases from J, leaving 13 bases between. The CDR3 is made up of 17 amino acids. Germline CDR1 is SGHVS and CDR2 is FQNEAQ. The Oncomine TCR Beta short-read assay sequenced DNA from cultured CD4+ T cells. Via MiXCR, TCRdb re-called the PCR reads, giving one row per CDR3 protein. The table has 9,000 to 15,000 distinct CDR3 sequences, around 58% seen once; the top ten hold 15%. To note about this clonotype: Its antigen remains unknown.

The TCR was taken from a human donor who had recovered from COVID-19. The chain recombines TRBV7-8 with TRBJ1-5; D is undetermined. The specimen was CD4+ T cells from blood, cultured in vitro. The CDR3 sequence is CASSLGVMGSSNQPQHF. The CDR3 bases are TGTGCCAGCAGCTTAGGGGTCATGGGAAGTAGCAATCAGCCCCAGCATTTT.